This T cell receptor (beta chain) is drawn from a study of T cells in Graves' hyperthyroidism and ophthalmopathy. Broader study findings: Expanded thyroid clonotypes (above 0.001) were mostly also found in blood. The authors' 13 V-J model separated ophthalmopathy from stable hyperthyroidism.

Points on this clonotype: The antigen is unknown.

What was amplified from RNA transcripts were TCR beta CDR3 regions. A set of HTBI primers served as the primers for a first-round RT-PCR of the TCR CDR3. TCRdb reanalysed the multiplex PCR reads using MiXCR and keeps one entry per CDR3 protein. The data hold around 390,000 distinct CDR3 sequences, with about 14% observed a single time. Source material for PBMCs was less than 12 ml fresh peripheral blood. The receptor was isolated from a young woman with Graves' ophthalmopathy. Sequenced: blood.

The CDR3 loop is CAIREAGAKDTQYF. The DNA of the CDR3 is TGTGCCATCAGAGAAGCGGGGGCGAAAGATACGCAGTATTTT. The rearrangement joins TRBV10-3 to TRBJ2-3; 8 nucleotides align to TRBD2. Germline V gives CDR1 ENHRY, CDR2 SYGVKD. Trimming took 6 bases from V and 5 from J; bases not matched to a gene: 7. There are 14 residues in the CDR3.